This T cell receptor beta chain was retrieved from a study of blood T cells in healthy people across ages. It was with a sample-barcoded 5' primer and a J-beta primer mix that a second PCR of roughly 7 to 11 cycles was run. TCRdb re-derived calls from the 5' RACE reads in MiXCR, one entry per CDR3 protein. The data hold roughly 930,000 distinct CDR3 sequences, with approximately 49% observed a single time. Germline V gene sequence: CDR1 DFQATT, CDR2 SNEGSKA (reference sequence). V lost 0 bases and J lost 1, with 15 bases in between. The CDR3 runs to 16 residues. This clonotype occurred a few times. The TCR sequence derives from a man between 25 and 39 years old in good health. The sample taken for sequencing was blood. The chain combines TRBV20-1 with TRBJ2-5; the D gene is possibly TRBD2 (5 bases). The CDR3 DNA follows: TGCAGTGCTAGAGATGACGGCGGGCGATCCCAAGAGACCCAGTACTTC. Protein sequence: CSARDDGGRSQETQYF.